The 32 T cell receptor beta chains in this list originate from one sample, sequenced in a study of regulatory dendritic cells for organ transplantation. Assay: immunoSEQ multiplex PCR; the TCRdb copy retains only in-frame clones and omits some. The data show fewer than 50,000 clones, with just over 90% seen just once and around 0.11% held by the top ten. The sequenced sample consisted of naive CD8+ T cells from blood. Subset indicated: CD45RA+ naive T cells. Every receptor here comes from a human donor in good health.

This chain links TRBV27 with TRBJ2-7; D is possibly TRBD1 (5 bases). Trimming left V 6 bases short and J 7 bases short, with 16 bases between. The CDR3 loop spans 13 amino acids. Germline CDR1 reads MNHEY; CDR2 reads SMNVEV (reference sequence). CDR3 DNA: TGTGCCAGCAGGCCTGGGGCCCCCGGAGAGCAGTACTTC. The encoded protein is CASRPGAPGEQYF.

J is TRBJ2-3 and V is TRBV2; D call uncertain. V was shortened by 7 bases and J by 0 bases, with 11 bases between the two germline ends. The CDR3 has 14 residues. Germline V gene sequence: CDR1 SNHLY, CDR2 FYNNEI. The CDR3: CASTEAVSTDTQYF. CDR3 nucleotides: TGTGCCAGCACCGAGGCGGTTAGCACAGATACGCAGTATTTT.

The rearrangement joins TRBV7-5 to TRBJ2-2; TRBD2 is taken as the D call from the table, unchecked against the DNA. TRBV7-5 is a listed pseudogene. The CDR3 spans 17 residues. The CDR3 loop is CARSSLEVGVRTGELFF. DNA of the CDR3: TGTGCCAGAAGCTCCCTAGAAGTTGGCGTGCGCACCGGGGAGCTGTTTTTT.

This rearrangement joins TRBV19 to TRBJ1-2; D is uncertain. CDR1 and CDR2 from the germline V gene are LNHDA and SQIVND (reference sequence). Trimming cost V 0 bases and J 2 bases, with 7 bases left between them. This CDR3 is 14 amino acids long. The CDR3 sequence is CASSIEVTNYGYTF. DNA of the CDR3: TGTGCCAGTAGTATAGAGGTAACGAACTATGGCTACACCTTC.

The chain has TRBV7-6 and TRBJ1-4; D is unresolved. Germline CDR1 is SGHVS and CDR2 is FNYEAQ. Trimming cost V 3 bases and J 8 bases, with 10 bases left between them. This CDR3 contains 13 residues. CDR3 region: CASSLGVGEKLFF. The CDR3 nucleotides are TGTGCCAGCAGCTTGGGAGTTGGGGAAAAACTGTTTTTT.

A remark on this clone: This sample includes further DNA sequences coding for the same CDR3. The genes are TRBV9 and TRBJ2-7; a possible D gene is TRBD2 (7 bases). The CDR3 totals 14 residues. Looked up from germline, CDR1 is SGDLS and CDR2 is YYNGEE. The ends were cut back, 0 bases at V and 2 bases at J, with 9 bases in the middle. The CDR3, as DNA: TGTGCCAGCAGCGTAGGGGGGGGCACCTACGAGCAGTACTTC. Its translation: CASSVGGGTYEQYF.

This clone was seen a handful of times. This chain uses TRBV14 with TRBJ1-2, with D perhaps matching TRBD1 (5 bases). CDR3 length: 15 amino acids. Trimming removed 1 base from V and 4 bases from J, with 13 bases in between. Germline CDR1 SGHDN, CDR2 FVKESK. CDR3 protein: CASSQGGSFIYGYTF. The CDR3 nucleotides read TGTGCCAGCAGCCAAGGGGGCAGTTTCATCTATGGCTACACCTTC.

The DNA of the CDR3 is TGTGCCTGGAGTCCGGCCCTTGAGCAGTTCTTC. It codes for CAWSPALEQFF. The chain employs TRBV30 and TRBJ2-1; D unclear. V was cut by 2 bases and J by 9 bases, with 8 bases left in between. The germline V gene encodes CDR1 GTSNPN and CDR2 SVGIG (reference sequence). CDR3 size: 11 residues.

V usage is TRBV7-3 and J usage is TRBJ1-1, with a weak D call TRBD1 (6 bases). Per the germline V gene, CDR1 is SGHTA and CDR2 is FQGTGA. V lost 5 bases, J lost 3 bases, and 19 bases lay in between. The CDR3 covers 16 residues. The CDR3 coding sequence is TGTGCCAGCAGCCCTTATGGGGGGCTCTCGGACACTGAAGCTTTCTTT. Its translation is CASSPYGGLSDTEAFF.

The CDR3 DNA sequence: TGTGCCAGCAGCGGGGACACGGAGTATGAGCAGTTCTTC. Amino acids: CASSGDTEYEQFF. The V call is TRBV5-8, the J call TRBJ2-1, with TRBD1 as a possible D gene (6 bases). There are 13 residues in the CDR3. Looked up from germline, CDR1 is SGHTS and CDR2 is YDEGEE. V was pared by 4 bases and J by 8 bases, with 13 bases between. Complete variable domain (other parts from reference TRBV5-8 and TRBJ2-1): EAGVTQSPTHLIKTRGQQATLRCSPISGHTSVYWYQQALGLGLQFLLWYDEGEERNRGNFPPRFSGRQFPNYSSELNVNALELEDSALYLCASSGDTEYEQFFGPGTRLTVL.

The V call is TRBV14, the J call TRBJ2-5, with D unclear. V lost 3 bases and J lost 4, with 12 bases in between. The CDR3 is 14 residues long. From germline, CDR1 is SGHDN and CDR2 FVKESK. For the CDR3, the DNA is TGTGCCAGCAGCCATAGGAGTAGTTCAGAGACCCAGTACTTC. Protein: CASSHRSSSETQYF. The variable domain in full, completed from reference TRBV14 and TRBJ2-5, reads EAGVTQFPSHSVIEKGQTVTLRCDPISGHDNLYWYRRVMGKEIKFLLHFVKESKQDESGMPNNRFLAERTGGTYSTLKVQPAELEDSGVYFCASSHRSSSETQYFGPGTRLLVL.

V is TRBV4-2 and J is TRBJ2-4; D call uncertain. The V end was cut by 5 bases, the J end by 0 bases, with 11 bases between. This CDR3 is 15 amino acids long. CDR1 and CDR2 from the germline V gene are LGHNA and YNFKEQ. In nucleotides, the CDR3 is TGTGCCAGCAGCTTGCCTTCGTCAGCCAAAAACATTCAGTACTTC. Translating gives CASSLPSSAKNIQYF.

Only a few counts were recorded for this clone. This rearrangement joins TRBV9 to TRBJ1-2; D may be TRBD1 (6 bases). Trimming stripped 7 bases from V and 4 bases from J, with 11 bases between. The CDR3 is 12 residues long. In germline, CDR1 is SGDLS, CDR2 YYNGEE. The CDR3 bases are TGTGCCAGCGGACAGTTGAGCTATGGCTACACCTTC. Translated, it gives CASGQLSYGYTF.

The chain is built from TRBV4-3 and TRBJ2-6; unclear D gene. V lost 0 bases and J 3 bases, leaving 9 bases between the germline ends. CDR3 length: 16 amino acids. Germline CDR1 LGHNA, CDR2 YSLEER. The CDR3 is CASSQDPPGGANVLTF. As DNA, the CDR3 is TGCGCCAGCAGCCAAGATCCTCCCGGTGGGGCCAACGTCCTGACTTTC.

The chain joins TRBV6-5 to TRBJ2-7, with D hard to call. This CDR3 is built from 14 residues. Trimming removed 5 bases at V and 7 bases at J, with 18 bases between. Germline V CDR1 and CDR2: MNHEY, SVGAGI. CDR3 in amino acids: CASSTPDSSGEQYF. The DNA for the CDR3 is TGTGCCAGCAGTACCCCCGATTCGTCTGGAGAGCAGTACTTC.

The rearrangement uses TRBV7-3 and TRBJ2-7; a weak D match, TRBD2 (6 bases). With 5 bases removed from V and 9 bases from J, the gap between germline ends came to 23 bases. The CDR3 is 15 amino acids. Per the germline V gene, CDR1 is SGHTA and CDR2 is FQGTGA. The CDR3: CASSPLGTDLRWQYF. The CDR3, as DNA: TGTGCCAGCAGCCCGCTGGGGACTGACCTACGATGGCAGTACTTC.

V usage is TRBV7-6 and J usage is TRBJ2-2, with TRBD2 as a possible D gene (6 bases). CDR1 SGHVS and CDR2 FNYEAQ come from the germline V gene. The CDR3 spans 15 residues. V was trimmed by 6 bases and J by 5 bases, leaving 16 bases between them. The CDR3 nucleotides are TGTGCCAGCAGAGATACCCTAGCGTCTACCGGGGAGCTGTTTTTT. It translates to CASRDTLASTGELFF.

This chain connects TRBV30 to TRBJ2-4; 10 positions agree with TRBD2. The CDR3 runs 17 residues. The trim removed 0 bases at V and 2 bases at J, leaving 7 bases unmatched. Germline V CDR1 and CDR2: GTSNPN, SVGIG (reference sequence). The CDR3 nucleotides read TGTGCCTGGAGTGTAGGAATGGGACTAGCGACCAAAAACATTCAGTACTTC. It codes for CAWSVGMGLATKNIQYF.

The rearrangement uses TRBV6-4 and TRBJ2-7, with a possible D match to TRBD1 (6 bases). V was clipped by 4 bases and J by 2 bases, with 12 bases between them. The CDR3 sequence is 14 residues long. Germline CDR1 and CDR2: MRHNA and SNTAGT. The CDR3 bases are TGTGCCAGCAGTGTATTCAGGGGAACCTACGAGCAGTACTTC. Its protein product is CASSVFRGTYEQYF.

This clone has a single count. The J gene is TRBJ1-2, the V gene TRBV27; D is possibly TRBD1 (6 bases). CDR1 is MNHEY and CDR2 is SMNVEV in the germline V gene (reference sequence). The CDR3 contains 14 residues. V was pared by 0 bases and J by 2 bases, with 7 bases between. CDR3 in DNA: TGTGCCAGCAGTTTATCACAGGGAAACTATGGCTACACCTTC. Translated: CASSLSQGNYGYTF.

This clone was recorded once. The V gene is TRBV19, the J gene TRBJ1-2; TRBD1 might be the D (5 bases). CDR3 size: 14 residues. Trimming took off 5 bases at V and 2 bases at J, with 12 bases between the two ends. Germline lookup yields CDR1 LNHDA and CDR2 SQIVND (reference sequence). The CDR3 bases are TGTGCCAGTAGTCCCGTAGGGGAAAACTATGGCTACACCTTC. Translation gives CASSPVGENYGYTF.

CDR3: CASSQEVSGVGNQPQHF. CDR3 bases: TGCGCCAGCAGCCAAGAAGTTTCTGGGGTGGGCAATCAGCCCCAGCATTTT. This rearrangement joins TRBV4-1 to TRBJ1-5; no reliable D call. This CDR3 region has 17 residues. In germline, CDR1 is MGHRA, CDR2 YSYEKL. The V end was cut by 0 bases, the J end by 2 bases, with 14 bases between.

V usage is TRBV7-9 and J usage is TRBJ2-3, with 9 bases fitting TRBD1. The CDR3 spans 15 residues. Germline V CDR1 and CDR2: SEHNR, FQNEAQ (reference sequence). Trimming removed 5 bases from V and 2 bases from J; junction bases left unmatched: 5. DNA of the CDR3: TGTGCCAGCAGCCCGGGACAGGGTCTCACAGATACGCAGTATTTT. It encodes CASSPGQGLTDTQYF.

The genes are TRBV7-8 and TRBJ1-4; possibly TRBD1 for D (5 bases). The V and J ends lost 4 bases and 14 bases respectively, with 14 bases between them. The germline V gene has CDR1 SGHVS and CDR2 FQNEAQ. CDR3 size: 12 residues. The CDR3 bases are TGTGCCAGCAGCTCGGAGGGGACGGGGCTGTTTTTT. Its translation: CASSSEGTGLFF.

The V and J genes are TRBV5-4 and TRBJ1-4; 12 bases fit TRBD1. The CDR3 extends over 16 amino acids. Germline assignment: CDR1 SGHNT and CDR2 YYREEE (reference sequence). After removal of 3 bases from V and 7 bases from J, the junction contained 7 bases not matched to a gene. The DNA for the CDR3 is TGTGCCAGCAGCTCCGGGACAGGGGGCTCCCCTGAAAAACTGTTTTTT. This sequence encodes CASSSGTGGSPEKLFF.

The rearrangement joins TRBV7-9 to TRBJ2-2; no definite D call. The germline CDR1 and CDR2 sequences are SEHNR and FQNEAQ (reference sequence). This CDR3 region has 15 residues. Trimming pared 2 bases from V and 2 bases from J, leaving 9 bases between. The CDR3 loop reads CASSLFARNTGELFF. Written as DNA, the CDR3 is TGTGCCAGCAGCTTATTCGCCAGAAACACCGGGGAGCTGTTTTTT.

This chain's CDR3 is CASSYRTPPYNEQFF. The DNA for the CDR3 is TGTGCCAGCAGTTATCGGACCCCCCCCTACAATGAGCAGTTCTTC. This chain connects TRBV28 to TRBJ2-1, with D unclear. Germline CDR1 is MDHEN and CDR2 is SYDVKM. This CDR3 comprises 15 residues. V lost 4 bases to trimming and J lost 2 bases, with 12 bases between them. Looking up the rest from reference TRBV28 and TRBJ2-1 gives the full variable domain: DVKVTQSSRYLVKRTGEKVFLECVQDMDHENMFWYRQDPGLGLRLIYFSYDVKMKEKGDIPEGYSVSREKKERFSLILESASTNQTSMYLCASSYRTPPYNEQFFGPGTRLTVL.

This chain connects TRBV5-4 to TRBJ2-7, with a possible D match to TRBD2 (6 bases). Germline CDR1 and CDR2: SGHNT and YYREEE (reference sequence). V was cut by 6 bases and J by 7 bases, with 14 bases left in between. The CDR3 is 12 residues long. The CDR3 coding sequence is TGTGCCAGCACACAATCGGGGAGGGAGCAGTACTTC. Protein product: CASTQSGREQYF.

This sequence joins TRBV2 and TRBJ2-1; D may match TRBD1 or TRBD2 (6 bases each). The V end was cut by 7 bases, the J end by 9 bases, with 16 bases between. This CDR3 has 13 amino acids. In germline, CDR1 is SNHLY, CDR2 FYNNEI. Written as DNA, the CDR3 is TGTGCCAGCAACCGGGGGCCTACGCGTGAGCAGTTCTTC. Protein: CASNRGPTREQFF. Full variable domain (remainder filled in from reference TRBV2 and TRBJ2-1): EPEVTQTPSHQVTQMGQEVILRCVPISNHLYFYWYRQILGQKVEFLVSFYNNEISEKSEIFDDQFSVERPDGSNFTLKIRSTKLEDSAMYFCASNRGPTREQFFGPGTRLTVL.

V usage is TRBV27 and J usage is TRBJ2-7; 7 positions match TRBD2. V shed 1 base, J shed 0 bases, and the junction held 6 bases outside the gene matches. Germline values: CDR1 MNHEY, CDR2 SMNVEV (reference sequence). CDR3 size: 16 residues. CDR3 DNA sequence: TGTGCCAGCAGTTTATTTGGGGGAGGGTACTCCTACGAGCAGTACTTC. Translated, it gives CASSLFGGGYSYEQYF.

V usage is TRBV5-4 and J usage is TRBJ2-1, with a weak D call TRBD2 (5 bases). Between the trimmed V and J ends, which lost 2 bases and 4 bases, there was a span of 16 bases. Germline CDR1 is SGHNT and CDR2 is YYREEE (reference sequence). This CDR3 contains 16 residues. Here the CDR3 reads CASSLIRDKLYNEQFF. The CDR3 DNA follows: TGTGCCAGCAGCTTAATACGGGATAAACTTTACAATGAGCAGTTCTTC.

The chain joins TRBV27 to TRBJ1-2, with D unclear. The CDR3 is 15 residues long. Per germline, CDR1 MNHEY and CDR2 SMNVEV (reference sequence). Trimming took 8 bases from V and 0 from J, leaving 16 bases between them. CDR3 in DNA: TGTGCCAGCTCACCCCAACCGACTCCTAACTATGGCTACACCTTC. Its protein product is CASSPQPTPNYGYTF.